Sequencing of this T cell receptor (beta chain) was carried out in a study of T cell responses to AZD1222 COVID-19 vaccine. Study at large: Second-dose recipients at about 4 or about 12 weeks were treated as one pooled group.

Here immunoSEQ multiplex PCR was the method, and the copy in TCRdb shows in-frame clones only, minus some. Among 150,000 to 200,000 clones listed, about 92% were seen once. Concerning this clone: Its target is unknown.

Points from the study as a whole: White British donors predominated, females outnumbered males, and clonal diversity was possibly underestimated.

CDR1 and CDR2 from the germline V gene are LGHNA and YSLEER. The CDR3 covers 16 residues. J gave up 7 bases and V 2 bases, and 7 bases lay outside the gene matches. The rearrangement links TRBV4-3 to TRBJ2-1; TRBD2 agrees at 11 bases. Material: peripheral blood, obtained on day 0 of AZD1222 vaccination. This receptor was taken from an adult in good health. The CDR3 DNA sequence: TGCGCCAGCAGCCAATCAAGACTAGCGGGGAGAAATGAGCAGTTCTTC. Protein product: CASSQSRLAGRNEQFF.